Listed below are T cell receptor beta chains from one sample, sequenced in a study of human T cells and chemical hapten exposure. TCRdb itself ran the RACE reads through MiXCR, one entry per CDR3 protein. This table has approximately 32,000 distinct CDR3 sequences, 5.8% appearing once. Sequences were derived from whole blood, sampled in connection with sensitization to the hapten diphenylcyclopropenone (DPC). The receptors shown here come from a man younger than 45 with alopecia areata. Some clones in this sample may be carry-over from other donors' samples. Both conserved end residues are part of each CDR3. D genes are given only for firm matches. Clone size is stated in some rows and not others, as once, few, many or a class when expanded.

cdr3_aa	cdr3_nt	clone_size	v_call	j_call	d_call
CASSLADGYYEQYF	TGTGCCAGCAGCTTAGCTGACGGATACTACGAGCAGTACTTC	many	TRBV7-6	TRBJ2-7	NA
CASSQTIGEWNGYTF	TGTGCCAGCAGCCAAACCATCGGGGAGTGGAATGGCTACACCTTC	many	TRBV16	TRBJ1-2	NA
CASTYQRSGGGQPQHF	TGTGCCAGTACCTATCAAAGGTCAGGGGGGGGTCAGCCCCAGCATTTT	many	TRBV19	TRBJ1-5	TRBD1
CASSSTGGSGETQYF	TGTGCCAGCAGCTCGACAGGGGGCTCGGGAGAGACCCAGTACTTC	many	TRBV7-9	TRBJ2-5	TRBD1
CSVGEGIGELFF	TGCAGCGTTGGGGAGGGGATCGGGGAGCTGTTTTTT	many	TRBV29-1	TRBJ2-2	TRBD2
CAWSHGHPYEQYF	TGTGCCTGGAGCCACGGCCATCCCTACGAGCAGTACTTC	many	TRBV30	TRBJ2-7	NA
CASSLRRDTGELFF	TGTGCCAGCAGTTTAAGGCGGGACACCGGGGAGCTGTTTTTT	NA	TRBV27	TRBJ2-2	NA
CASIRQGANTEAFF	TGTGCCAGCATTAGACAGGGGGCGAACACTGAAGCTTTCTTT	many	TRBV2	TRBJ1-1	TRBD1
CSARKGANQETQYF	TGCAGTGCTAGAAAGGGGGCCAACCAAGAGACCCAGTACTTC	many	TRBV20-1	TRBJ2-5	TRBD1
CASSGVTNNEQFF	TGTGCCAGCAGTGGGGTAACCAACAATGAGCAGTTCTTC	many	TRBV25-1	TRBJ2-1	NA
CASSPLAGGANTGELFF	TGTGCCAGCAGCCCACTAGCGGGGGGGGCGAACACCGGGGAGCTGTTTTTT	medium-sized	TRBV7-2	TRBJ2-2	TRBD2
CASSLVAGVPNYGYTF	TGTGCCAGCAGCTTGGTCGCGGGGGTCCCTAACTATGGCTACACCTTC	many	TRBV5-6	TRBJ1-2	NA
CASRGGLAGDTGELFF	TGTGCCAGCAGGGGTGGGCTAGCGGGAGACACCGGGGAGCTGTTTTTT	many	TRBV12-3/TRBV12-4	TRBJ2-2	TRBD2
CASSPRIGQTQYF	TGTGCCAGCAGCCCACGAATCGGGCAGACCCAGTACTTC	many	TRBV11-3	TRBJ2-5	NA
CASSQGGRGQPQHF	TGTGCCAGCAGCCAGGGGGGCAGAGGGCAGCCCCAGCATTTT	many	TRBV12-3/TRBV12-4	TRBJ1-5	TRBD1
CSAREYASGAETQYF	TGCAGTGCTAGAGAATATGCTAGCGGAGCGGAGACCCAGTACTTC	NA	TRBV20-1	TRBJ2-5	TRBD2
CASSQDLGGSYNEQFF	TGCGCCAGCAGCCAAGATCTTGGCGGGAGCTACAATGAGCAGTTCTTC	many	TRBV4-3	TRBJ2-1	TRBD2
CASSPAATPLYGYTF	TGCGCCAGCAGCCCGGCCGCTACCCCGTTATATGGCTACACCTTC	NA	TRBV4-3	TRBJ1-2	NA
CASRTPGTTYEQFF	TGTGCCAGTAGAACACCCGGGACTACTTATGAGCAGTTCTTC	many	TRBV19	TRBJ2-1	TRBD2
CSVEIADGSVTDTQYF	TGCAGCGTAGAAATAGCGGACGGTTCGGTGACAGATACGCAGTATTTT	many	TRBV29-1	TRBJ2-3	NA
CASSEALRADSYNEQFF	TGTGCCAGCAGTGAAGCGCTTCGAGCGGACTCCTACAATGAGCAGTTCTTC	few	TRBV2	TRBJ2-1	NA
CASSWTSGKYEQYF	TGTGCCAGCAGTTGGACTAGCGGGAAGTACGAGCAGTACTTC	many	TRBV27	TRBJ2-7	TRBD2
CAIGGPGNTEAFF	TGTGCCATAGGGGGCCCAGGGAACACTGAAGCTTTCTTT	many	TRBV10-3	TRBJ1-1	TRBD1
CASSTTGAGYYGYTF	TGTGCCAGCAGCACGACAGGGGCGGGATACTATGGCTACACCTTC	many	TRBV12-3/TRBV12-4	TRBJ1-2	TRBD1
CASSDELSTAQYF	TGTGCCAGCAGTGATGAACTGTCGACGGCGCAGTATTTT	many	TRBV6-4	TRBJ2-3	NA
CASSYGTGGVAFF	TGTGCCAGCAGTTACGGGACAGGGGGGGTGGCTTTCTTT	many	TRBV6-5	TRBJ1-1	TRBD1
CASSLGPSLQETQYF	TGTGCCAGCAGTCTGGGTCCGAGCTTACAAGAGACCCAGTACTTC	NA	TRBV11-1	TRBJ2-5	NA
CASSFGAGVGEQYF	TGTGCCAGCAGTTTCGGAGCGGGAGTGGGGGAGCAGTACTTC	many	TRBV27	TRBJ2-7	TRBD2
CATSAANTGELFF	TGTGCCACCAGTGCGGCGAACACCGGGGAGCTGTTTTTT	many	TRBV24-1	TRBJ2-2	NA
CASSRGGASNYGYTF	TGTGCCAGCAGCCGGGGGGGTGCATCTAACTATGGCTACACCTTC	many	TRBV7-9	TRBJ1-2	NA
CSARDHGRNTGELFF	TGCAGTGCTAGAGATCACGGGAGGAACACCGGGGAGCTGTTTTTT	few	TRBV20-1	TRBJ2-2	NA
CASSSRKGHEQFF	TGTGCCAGCTCGAGCCGGAAGGGCCATGAGCAGTTCTTC	many	TRBV6-1	TRBJ2-1	NA
CASTQGPGELFF	TGTGCCAGCACACAGGGGCCCGGGGAGCTGTTTTTT	few	TRBV12-3/TRBV12-4	TRBJ2-2	TRBD1
CAWSAGTGVYGYTF	TGTGCCTGGTCCGCCGGGACAGGGGTATATGGCTACACCTTC	many	TRBV30	TRBJ1-2	TRBD1
CASSLLQGGNIQYF	TGTGCCAGCAGCTTACTTCAGGGCGGGAACATTCAGTACTTC	many	TRBV7-2	TRBJ2-4	NA
CASSLSSGRENEQFF	TGCGCCAGCAGTCTCTCCAGCGGGAGGGAGAATGAGCAGTTCTTC	many	TRBV5-1	TRBJ2-1	TRBD2
CASSQDRTVWDTQYF	TGCGCCAGCAGCCAAGATAGGACTGTGTGGGATACGCAGTATTTT	many	TRBV4-1	TRBJ2-3	NA
CASSLVGGSTDTQYF	TGTGCCAGCAGCTTAGTAGGGGGTAGCACAGATACGCAGTATTTT	many	TRBV7-2	TRBJ2-3	NA
CASSYSPGAYEQYF	TGTGCCAGCAGTTACTCTCCAGGGGCCTACGAGCAGTACTTC	many	TRBV6-5	TRBJ2-7	NA
CASSGRDGYTEAFF	TGTGCCAGCAGTGGGAGGGACGGATACACTGAAGCTTTCTTT	medium-sized	TRBV27	TRBJ1-1	NA
CASSQGALAIYEQYF	TGTGCCAGCAGCCAAGGGGCCCTGGCGATCTACGAGCAGTACTTC	many	TRBV3-1	TRBJ2-7	NA
CASSSLPTGNTEAFF	TGTGCCAGCAGTTCCCTACCGACGGGGAACACTGAAGCTTTCTTT	NA	TRBV28	TRBJ1-1	NA
CSAREGTNYYGYTF	TGCAGTGCTAGAGAAGGGACGAACTACTATGGCTACACCTTC	many	TRBV20-1	TRBJ1-2	NA
CASSLGRGQGFDGYTF	TGTGCCAGCAGCTTAGGAAGGGGACAGGGGTTCGATGGCTACACCTTC	many	TRBV7-9	TRBJ1-2	TRBD1
CATATGMNTEAFF	TGTGCCACCGCGACAGGTATGAACACTGAAGCTTTCTTT	many	TRBV24-1	TRBJ1-1	NA
CSAWIGTYTEAFF	TGCAGTGCTTGGATCGGGACCTACACTGAAGCTTTCTTT	many	TRBV20-1	TRBJ1-1	NA
CASSLVRGDYEQYF	TGTGCCAGCAGCTTAGTGCGGGGGGACTACGAGCAGTACTTC	many	TRBV7-2	TRBJ2-7	TRBD2
CASSPNPSTEAFF	TGTGCCAGCTCACCAAACCCAAGTACTGAAGCTTTCTTT	many	TRBV18	TRBJ1-1	NA
CASSSERVNTEAFF	TGTGCCAGCAGCTCCGAAAGGGTCAACACTGAAGCTTTCTTT	few	TRBV7-9	TRBJ1-1	NA
CASEKGEAEAFF	TGTGCCAGCGAAAAGGGGGAGGCTGAAGCTTTCTTT	many	TRBV6-2/TRBV6-3	TRBJ1-1	NA
CSARDEGGVHTGELFF	TGCAGTGCTAGAGATGAGGGAGGGGTTCACACCGGGGAGCTGTTTTTT	many	TRBV20-1	TRBJ2-2	TRBD2
CAWSVLSAGPLNEQYF	TGTGCCTGGAGTGTACTTTCGGCGGGTCCCCTTAACGAGCAGTACTTC	many	TRBV30	TRBJ2-7	NA
CASSSTPRNSPLHF	TGTGCCAGCAGCTCGACCCCCAGAAATTCACCCCTCCACTTT	many	TRBV7-9	TRBJ1-6	NA
CASSQDGTPRQGTEAFF	TGTGCCAGCAGCCAAGATGGGACACCCCGCCAGGGCACTGAAGCTTTCTTT	NA	TRBV4-2	TRBJ1-1	NA
CASSPTGTGSYEQYF	TGTGCCAGCAGCCCCACCGGGACAGGCTCCTACGAGCAGTACTTC	many	TRBV12-3/TRBV12-4	TRBJ2-7	TRBD1